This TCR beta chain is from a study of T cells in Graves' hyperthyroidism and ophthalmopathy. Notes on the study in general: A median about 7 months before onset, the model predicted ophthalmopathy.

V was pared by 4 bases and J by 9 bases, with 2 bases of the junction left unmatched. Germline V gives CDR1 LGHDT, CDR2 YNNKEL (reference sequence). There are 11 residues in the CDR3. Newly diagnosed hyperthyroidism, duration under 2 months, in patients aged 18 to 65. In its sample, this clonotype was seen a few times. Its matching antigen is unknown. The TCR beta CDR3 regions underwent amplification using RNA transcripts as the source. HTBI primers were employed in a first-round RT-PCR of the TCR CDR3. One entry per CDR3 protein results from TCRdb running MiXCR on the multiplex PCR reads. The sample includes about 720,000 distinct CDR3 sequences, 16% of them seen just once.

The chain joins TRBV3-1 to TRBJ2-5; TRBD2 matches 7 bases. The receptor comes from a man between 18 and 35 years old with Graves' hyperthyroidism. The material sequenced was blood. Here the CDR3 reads CASSRGGSQYF. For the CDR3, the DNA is TGTGCCAGCAGCCGGGGGGGTTCCCAGTACTTC.